These 8 T cell receptor beta chains share one sample of origin, sequenced in a study of CD8 T cells in ankylosing spondylitis. TCRdb passed the 5' RACE reads through MiXCR, listing each CDR3 protein once. The sample lists 750,000 to 850,000 distinct CDR3 sequences, 12% occurring once. Broader study findings: Roughly eight highly homologous variants made up a TCR beta motif, and this motif appeared characteristic of ankylosing spondylitis blood.

Which antigens these TCRs recognize remains unknown. The sequenced sample was blood, either unsorted or a sorted T cell fraction (not recorded which). These receptors all come from a male donor with ankylosing spondylitis.

Only a few counts were recorded for this clonotype. The genes are TRBV5-1 and TRBJ2-3; 12 bases fit TRBD2. Per the germline V gene, CDR1 is SGHRS and CDR2 is YFSETQ. The CDR3 loop spans 17 amino acids. Trimming cost V 3 bases and J 3 bases; bases outside gene matches: 8. This CDR3 reads CASSWVPSGRATDTQYF. The CDR3 nucleotides are TGCGCCAGCAGCTGGGTGCCTAGCGGGAGGGCTACAGATACGCAGTATTTT.

The chain joins TRBV6-2 or TRBV6-3 to TRBJ1-2; D remains ambiguous. The V end lost 6 bases, the J end lost 8 bases, and 16 bases lay between the germline ends. Looked up from germline, CDR1 is MNHEY and CDR2 is SVGEGT. This CDR3 is built from 13 residues. CDR3 coding DNA: TGTGCCAGCAGACCAGCGGCTGGCTCCGGCTACACCTTC. Amino acid sequence: CASRPAAGSGYTF.

This clonotype was recorded at least ten times. The V and J genes are TRBV7-2 and TRBJ2-7; D tentatively reads TRBD1 or TRBD2 (5 bases each). The V and J ends lost 5 bases and 5 bases respectively, with 16 bases between them. The CDR3 totals 14 residues. The germline V gene has CDR1 SGHTA and CDR2 FQGNSA. The CDR3 DNA reads as TGTGCCAGCAGCCTCTCCGGGGACGGCAACGAGCAGTACTTC. The encoded protein is CASSLSGDGNEQYF.

The sample holds a few counts of this clonotype. Mismatch with germline at one junction end may stem from a read error. The chain employs TRBV29-1 and TRBJ2-1, with D hard to call. The CDR3 sequence is 12 residues long. Germline V gene sequence: CDR1 SQVTM, CDR2 ANQGSEA. The CDR3 protein is CSVLGYGRDVNF. CDR3 coding DNA: TGCAGCGTTCTTGGATACGGCCGTGACGTAAACTTC.

This clonotype was observed a few times. V and J are TRBV5-1 and TRBJ1-4, with D uncertain. The CDR3 is made up of 14 amino acids. V lost 4 bases and J lost 8, with 15 bases in between. In germline, CDR1 is SGHRS, CDR2 YFSETQ. The CDR3: CASSLSQLEEKLFF. CDR3 DNA sequence: TGCGCCAGCAGCCTCTCACAGTTAGAAGAAAAACTGTTTTTT.

CDR3 coding DNA: TGCGCCAGCAGCCTTGAGACTAGAGGGCAGACCCAGTACTTC. This encodes CASSLETRGQTQYF. The chain is built from TRBV5-1 and TRBJ2-5; weak D call: TRBD2 (6 bases). The CDR3 totals 14 residues. V lost 4 bases and J lost 6, with 16 bases in between. CDR1 and CDR2 (germline): SGHRS, YFSETQ.

This chain links TRBV28 with TRBJ1-2; the D is unclear. This CDR3 spans 11 amino acids. Trimming shortened V by 6 bases and J by 4 bases, and 6 bases separated the two germline ends. CDR1 is MDHEN and CDR2 is SYDVKM in the germline V gene. In nucleotides, the CDR3 is TGTGCCAGCAGAAGTGTCTATGGCTACACCTTC. This sequence encodes CASRSVYGYTF.

This clonotype occurred a few times. The CDR3 spells CASSQGRQGTETQYF. CDR3 DNA: TGTGCCAGCAGCCAAGGCCGACAGGGAACAGAGACCCAGTACTTC. The rearrangement joins TRBV3-1 to TRBJ2-5, with 7 bases matching TRBD1. The CDR3 covers 15 residues. With 1 base clipped from V and 4 bases from J, the junction kept 6 bases outside the gene matches. Per germline, CDR1 LGHDT and CDR2 YNNKEL (reference sequence).